This is a list of T cell receptor beta chains from one sample in a study of blood T cell repertoires in COVID-19. The method was immunoSEQ multiplex PCR; TCRdb's version includes in-frame clones alone and lacks a portion of them. This table has 20,000 to 25,000 clones, around 88% appearing once. The sample was peripheral blood. The source of these receptors is a human donor with active COVID-19. The donor label of this sample is uncertain. The CDR3 runs from the conserved cysteine through the conserved F or W. The D gene is left open where the match is weak. Not every row has a clone size; where given, it reads once, few, many or a size class.

cdr3_aa,cdr3_nt,d_call,j_call,v_call,clone_size
CASSSLTEPLETQYF,TGTGCCAGCAGCTCATTAACAGAACCCTTGGAGACCCAGTACTTC,.,TRBJ2-5,TRBV7-8,.
CASNERTGSARGNQPQHF,TGTGCCAGTAACGAAAGGACAGGGTCTGCCAGGGGCAATCAGCCCCAGCATTTT,TRBD1,TRBJ1-5,TRBV19,few
CASSSDGVNYGYTF,TGTGCCAGCAGCAGCGACGGAGTGAACTATGGCTACACCTTC,.,TRBJ1-2,TRBV7-9,.
CASSSDPRREGRDTQYF,TGTGCCAGCAGCTCCGATCCAAGGCGGGAGGGAAGAGATACGCAGTATTTT,TRBD2,TRBJ2-3,TRBV7-3,.
CASSRTGRPAEQYF,TGTGCCAGCAGTCGGACAGGGCGACCCGCCGAGCAGTACTTC,TRBD1,TRBJ2-7,TRBV6-5,.
CASSLGGGALGAEAFF,TGTGCCAGCAGCTTAGGGGGAGGGGCCCTTGGGGCTGAAGCTTTCTTT,.,TRBJ1-1,TRBV7-9,few
CAWSVTSGSSELFF,TGTGCCTGGAGTGTCACTAGCGGGTCGTCAGAGCTGTTTTTT,TRBD2,TRBJ2-2,TRBV30,.
CASRWGTNRIQETQYF,TGTGCCAGCAGATGGGGGACAAATAGAATTCAAGAGACCCAGTACTTC,.,TRBJ2-5,TRBV7-3,medium-sized
CASTLSDRDSYNSPLHF,TGTGCCAGCACCCTTTCCGACAGAGACAGTTATAATTCACCCCTCCACTTT,.,TRBJ1-6,TRBV27,.
CATSESTGGRTEAFF,TGTGCCACCAGTGAAAGTACAGGGGGCCGTACTGAAGCTTTCTTT,TRBD1,TRBJ1-1,TRBV24-1,once
CASSQDFVRSYNNEQFF,TGCGCCAGCAGCCAAGATTTTGTCCGAAGCTATAACAATGAGCAGTTCTTC,.,TRBJ2-1,TRBV4-3,.
CASSPGTGMYGYTF,TGTGCCAGCTCACCCGGGACAGGGATGTATGGCTACACCTTC,TRBD1,TRBJ1-2,TRBV18,.
CASSSSGGPGNEQFF,TGTGCCAGCAGCTCGTCGGGAGGGCCCGGCAATGAGCAGTTCTTC,TRBD2,TRBJ2-1,TRBV13,.